The clone carrying this TCR beta chain was counted a few times. Germline V gives CDR1 LGHNA, CDR2 YNFKEQ. The length of the CDR3 is 15 residues. Between the trimmed V and J ends, which lost 1 base and 7 bases, there was a span of 14 bases. This specimen comes from a study of response to subunit inactivated influenza vaccine. TCRdb analysed the RT-PCR reads with MiXCR anew, one entry per CDR3 protein. The sample records 500,000 to 550,000 distinct CDR3 sequences, approximately 24% being singletons. The same data also contributed to another study, on T cells expressing NK-cell markers. As reported in that work: TCR beta cDNA was made by 5'RACE template switching with UMIs. Among the eight sequenced donors, seven tested HCMV-seropositive and one tested seronegative. Among CD8+ T cells from about six donors, dominant NKG2C+ clonotypes accounted for roughly 1.0-7.0%.

The V gene is TRBV4-2, the J gene TRBJ2-1; possibly TRBD1 or TRBD2 for D (6 bases each). This sequence originates from a man aged 50-60 years who received an inactivated influenza vaccine. The sample consisted of CD4+ T cells sorted from PBMCs, taken about 13 days after vaccination. The CDR3 reads CASSQVGGRGNEQFF. In nucleotides, the CDR3 is TGTGCCAGCAGCCAAGTCGGGGGCCGGGGGAATGAGCAGTTCTTC.